These T cell receptor beta chains were read from a single sample in a study of control samples from healthy donors and cancer patients. Using immunoSEQ multiplex PCR, the repertoire was profiled, and TCRdb retains in-frame clones only, with some absent. The table records about 160,000 clones, 70% to 90% of them present only once. Sequencing used blood. The receptors shown here come from a man aged 30 to 39 in good health. CDR3s include the opening cysteine and the closing phenylalanine or tryptophan. Fields, in order: clone size, V gene, J gene, D gene, CDR3 DNA, CDR3 protein. The D gene is left open where the match is weak. For some rows the clone size is stated as once, few or many, or as a class when expanded; others skip it.

NA	TRBV3-1/TRBV3-2	TRBJ1-6	NA	TGTGCCAGCAGCCATAGAGACAATTCACCCCTCCACTTT	CASSHRDNSPLHF
NA	TRBV3-1/TRBV3-2	TRBJ2-7	NA	TGTGCCAGCAGCCAGCAGGGTGGCGAGCAGTACTTC	CASSQQGGEQYF
few	TRBV19	TRBJ2-1	NA	TGTGCCAGTAGTATTACACCCACAAATGAGCAGTTCTTC	CASSITPTNEQFF
NA	TRBV24-1	TRBJ2-7	NA	TGTGCCACCGAGGGGGGCTCCTACGAGCAGTACTTC	CATEGGSYEQYF
NA	TRBV6-1	TRBJ1-2	NA	TGTGCCAGCAGTGAAGAGGGCAGTGAGGTGTATGGCTACACCTTC	CASSEEGSEVYGYTF
NA	TRBV7-9	TRBJ1-1	NA	TGTGCCAGCAGCTTAGCAAAGGGATCCATGACCACTGAAGCTTTCTTT	CASSLAKGSMTTEAFF
NA	TRBV6-2/TRBV6-3	TRBJ2-3	NA	TGTGCCAGCAGCCCTAGCCTCGATACGCAGTATTTT	CASSPSLDTQYF
NA	TRBV6-5	TRBJ2-1	NA	TGTGCCAGCAGCTACCGGGCCCTTTTACGGGGGGAGCAGTTCTTC	CASSYRALLRGEQFF
NA	TRBV18	TRBJ1-1	NA	TGTGCCAGCTCACCAGTAGCAGTGAACACTGAAGCTTTCTTT	CASSPVAVNTEAFF
NA	TRBV28	TRBJ1-3	TRBD1	TGTGCCAGCAGTTTAGGTAGGGGGCGGAGCACCATATATTTT	CASSLGRGRSTIYF
once	TRBV4-1	TRBJ2-5	NA	TGCGCCAGCAGCCAAGACGGAGTCCGACAAGAGACCCAGTACTTC	CASSQDGVRQETQYF
NA	TRBV4-1	TRBJ2-3	NA	TGCGCCAGCAGCCAAGATCGGGGGGATACGCAGTATTTT	CASSQDRGDTQYF
once	TRBV27	TRBJ2-2	NA	TGTGCCAGCAGTTTATTTCCATCCGCGAACACCGGGGAGCTGTTTTTT	CASSLFPSANTGELFF
few	TRBV14	TRBJ2-1	NA	TGTGCCAGCAGCCGGATAAGCTCCTACAATGAGCAGTTCTTC	CASSRISSYNEQFF
NA	TRBV27	TRBJ1-5	TRBD1	TGTGCCAGCAGGTCCGGGACAGGGAATCAGCCCCAGCATTTT	CASRSGTGNQPQHF
NA	TRBV11-2	TRBJ1-5	NA	TGTGCCAGCAGCTCTTTCAATCAGCCCCAGCATTTT	CASSSFNQPQHF
once	TRBV28	TRBJ1-2	NA	TGTGCCCACGCACTAGGGGGTTGGTCCGACGGCTACACCTTC	CAHALGGWSDGYTF
NA	TRBV7-9	TRBJ2-1	TRBD2	TGTGCCAGCAGCTTAGCCTTGAGCGGGAGTACCTACAATGAGCAGTTCTTC	CASSLALSGSTYNEQFF
NA	TRBV9	TRBJ2-1	NA	TGTGCCAGCAGCGTATACTCCCTACGGGTTAGTGAGCAGTTCTTC	CASSVYSLRVSEQFF
NA	TRBV2	TRBJ1-3	TRBD1	TGTGCCAGCAGTGGACAGGGATCTGGAAACACCATATATTTT	CASSGQGSGNTIYF
NA	TRBV2	TRBJ1-4	TRBD1	TGTGCCAGCAGTGGGACAGGGTGGAATGAAAAACTGTTTTTT	CASSGTGWNEKLFF
once	TRBV6-5	TRBJ1-2	NA	TGTGCCAGCAGTCTGGGACGTTCAAATGGCTACACCTTC	CASSLGRSNGYTF
NA	TRBV15	TRBJ1-5	TRBD1	TGTGCCACCAGCAGAGGGCGGTTTTGGGGGACAGGAAATCAGCCCCAGCATTTT	CATSRGRFWGTGNQPQHF
NA	TRBV18	TRBJ2-7	TRBD2	TGTGCCAGCTCGTTGACTAGCGGGAGGAAGAACGAGCAGTACTTC	CASSLTSGRKNEQYF
once	TRBV4-2	TRBJ2-1	TRBD1	TGTGCCAGCAGCGTTCGGACAGGGGAAGGGAGCAATGAGCAGTTCTTC	CASSVRTGEGSNEQFF
NA	TRBV14	TRBJ2-5	NA	TGTGCCAGCAGCCAGGTTAACAGGGGACTAAGGGAGACCCAGTACTTC	CASSQVNRGLRETQYF
NA	TRBV3-1/TRBV3-2	TRBJ1-1	NA	TGTGCCAGCAGCCTGCTGGGGGGCGCCAACACTGAAGCTTTCTTT	CASSLLGGANTEAFF
NA	TRBV28	TRBJ1-6	NA	TGTGCCATTACTACATCGTCGGATTCACCCCTCCACTTT	CAITTSSDSPLHF
NA	TRBV10-3	TRBJ2-3	TRBD1	TGTGCCATCAGGGGACAGGGGATCGCAGATACGCAGTATTTT	CAIRGQGIADTQYF
NA	TRBV10-3	TRBJ2-5	NA	TGTGCCATGGGCTCAAAAACCCAGTACTTC	CAMGSKTQYF
NA	TRBV11-1	TRBJ1-1	NA	TGTGCCAGCAGCTTAAATGCAGGGTGGAACACTGAAGCTTTCTTT	CASSLNAGWNTEAFF
few	TRBV6-6	TRBJ2-7	NA	TGTGCCAGCAGCCAACAGGGTGGAGGATACGAGCAGTACTTC	CASSQQGGGYEQYF
NA	TRBV11-2	TRBJ1-1	NA	TGTGCCAGCAGCCCATGGACACCTGGGAGGGACACTGAAGCTTTCTTT	CASSPWTPGRDTEAFF
NA	TRBV2	TRBJ1-1	TRBD1	TGTGCCAGCAGTGTAAGAGACAGGGGCACTGAAGCTTTCTTT	CASSVRDRGTEAFF
NA	TRBV3-1/TRBV3-2	TRBJ2-5	NA	TGTGCCAGCAGCCAAGGTATGGAGACCCAGTACTTC	CASSQGMETQYF
NA	TRBV2	TRBJ2-1	NA	TGTGCCAGCAGTGAAGAACCGGGAAGTTACAATGAGCAGTTCTTC	CASSEEPGSYNEQFF
NA	TRBV5-1	TRBJ2-7	TRBD1	TGCGCCAGCAGCTTCAGGGGACAGGGGAACGAGCAGTACTTC	CASSFRGQGNEQYF
NA	TRBV2	TRBJ1-5	NA	TGTGCCAGCACCGGAGGGTGGAATCAGCCCCAGCATTTT	CASTGGWNQPQHF
NA	TRBV18	TRBJ1-3	TRBD1	TGTGCCAGCTCACAACTTGACAGGGTGGACACCATATATTTT	CASSQLDRVDTIYF
NA	TRBV10-2	TRBJ1-5	NA	TGCGCCAGCAGTGAAGAAGGACAGTCAAATCAGCCCCAGCATTTT	CASSEEGQSNQPQHF
NA	TRBV4-1	TRBJ2-5	NA	TGCGCCAGCAGCCGATTGCCTTCAGAGACCCAGTACTTC	CASSRLPSETQYF
NA	TRBV2	TRBJ1-4	NA	TGTGCCAGCAGCGGGGGGCGTAGGGTTGGGGAAAAACTGTTTTTT	CASSGGRRVGEKLFF
NA	TRBV5-5	TRBJ1-1	NA	TGTGCCAGCAGCTTGGCAATGACTGAAGCTTTCTTT	CASSLAMTEAFF
NA	TRBV7-2	TRBJ1-1	NA	TGTGCCTCCAGCCGGGCCTTACAGGGTGAAGCTTTCTTT	CASSRALQGEAFF
NA	TRBV28	TRBJ2-5	TRBD1	TGTGCCAGCAAAGGGACAGAAGAGACCCAGTACTTC	CASKGTEETQYF
NA	TRBV9	TRBJ1-4	NA	TGTGCCAGCAGCCAAGGGGGTTCGGCTAATGAAAAACTGTTTTTT	CASSQGGSANEKLFF
few	TRBV5-1	TRBJ2-2	NA	TGCGCCAGCAGCTTGAACACCGGGGAGCTGTTTTTT	CASSLNTGELFF
NA	TRBV4-1	TRBJ1-5	NA	TGCGCCAGCAGCCCAACGGCGGAGGGTAAAGGGGTCAATCAGCCCCAGCATTTT	CASSPTAEGKGVNQPQHF
few	TRBV5-4	TRBJ2-7	TRBD2	TGTGCCAGCAGCTTGGGTAGCGGGGGTTACACCTACGAGCAGTACTTC	CASSLGSGGYTYEQYF
NA	TRBV10-3	TRBJ2-4	TRBD2	TGTGCCATCAGTCCCGGACTAGCGGGAGCCCCTAACATTCAGTACTTC	CAISPGLAGAPNIQYF
NA	TRBV7-9	TRBJ2-1	TRBD1	TGTGCCAGCAGCCACGGACAGGCAAATGAGCAGTTCTTC	CASSHGQANEQFF
once	TRBV2	TRBJ2-7	NA	TGTGCCAGCAGTGAATTTCAGACTCCGAGACCCGCCTACGAGCAGTACTTC	CASSEFQTPRPAYEQYF
NA	TRBV19	TRBJ2-7	NA	TGTGCCAGTAGTATTCAGGGGGGGTCGGCCGAGCAGTACTTC	CASSIQGGSAEQYF
few	TRBV28	TRBJ1-4	NA	TGTGCCAGCAGCCCTCGGACAGTTAACCGTGAAAAACTGTTTTTT	CASSPRTVNREKLFF